Listed here are 4 T cell receptor beta chains from one sample, sequenced in a study of cytomegalovirus exposure and HLA in healthy donors. This PCR relied on a set of 60 Vbeta primers and 13 Jbeta primers. Profiled with immunoSEQ multiplex PCR; TCRdb holds only in-frame clones, not every one. In the table there are about 86,000 clones, 70% to 85% of which are singletons. Source material: PBMCs. Source of these receptors: a man aged 60-69 years in good health and CMV-seronegative.

The V gene is TRBV19, the J gene TRBJ1-4, with 7 bases matching TRBD1. Germline loops: CDR1 LNHDA, CDR2 SQIVND (reference sequence). The CDR3 totals 14 residues. The V and J ends lost 10 bases and 3 bases, in that order; junction bases with no gene match: 8. CDR3 sequence: CATTSGGANEKLFF. The CDR3 DNA follows: TGTGCCACCACATCAGGGGGTGCTAATGAAAAACTGTTTTTT.

The CDR3 DNA sequence: TGTGCCTGGAGTTCGGGACAGGGCGGACAAAGCAATCAGCCCCAGCATTTT. Protein sequence: CAWSSGQGGQSNQPQHF. This rearrangement joins TRBV30 to TRBJ1-5; 9 positions agree with TRBD1. V lost 2 bases and J lost 1; bases outside the gene matches: 9. The CDR3 is made up of 17 amino acids. Germline V gene lookup returns CDR1 GTSNPN and CDR2 SVGIG (reference sequence).

The CDR3 protein is CASSQEGGPGYGYTF. The CDR3, as DNA: TGCGCCAGCAGCCAAGAGGGGGGGCCGGGCTATGGCTACACCTTC. The chain couples TRBV4-3 to TRBJ1-2; D perhaps matches TRBD1 (6 bases). Germline loops: CDR1 LGHNA, CDR2 YSLEER. The CDR3 is 15 residues long. Trimming stripped 0 bases from V and 4 bases from J, with 12 bases between.

This clone was observed a single time. The CDR3 region has the DNA TGCAGCGTTGGACTAGCGGGGGTAGATACGCAGTATTTT. Its protein is CSVGLAGVDTQYF. The chain employs TRBV29-1 and TRBJ2-3, with TRBD2 identical over 12 bases. This CDR3 contains 13 residues. Germline V gene sequence: CDR1 SQVTM, CDR2 ANQGSEA. J gave up 5 bases and V 4 bases, and 1 base lay outside the gene matches.